Listed here are 10 T cell receptor beta chains from one sample, sequenced in a study of beta chain features in type 1 diabetes. The whole isolated RNA underwent reverse transcription, so sequencing captured expressed TCRB transcripts. The method was immunoSEQ multiplex PCR; TCRdb's version includes in-frame clones alone and lacks a portion of them. The data hold almost 350,000 clones, with approximately 8% observed a single time. Specimen: central memory CD4+ T cells from blood. The receptor set was obtained from a woman in her late teens or twenties in good health.

This clone was seen only a few times. This chain connects TRBV4-3 to TRBJ1-1; TRBD1 aligns across 7 bases. The CDR3 runs to 15 residues. Germline assignment: CDR1 LGHNA and CDR2 YSLEER. Trimming removed 1 base from V and 6 bases from J; junction bases left unmatched: 8. The CDR3, as DNA: TGCGCCAGCAGCCAAGGGGACAGTCTTAGGGCTGAAGCTTTCTTT. This codes for CASSQGDSLRAEAFF.

There are a few counts of this clone. The chain has TRBV5-1 and TRBJ2-5; 12 bases map to TRBD1. Per germline, CDR1 SGHRS and CDR2 YFSETQ. The CDR3 is 16 amino acids. After removal of 4 bases from V and 4 bases from J, the junction contained 8 bases not matched to a gene. The CDR3 sequence: CASSRWGQGAGETQYF. CDR3 DNA sequence: TGCGCCAGCAGCCGGTGGGGACAGGGGGCTGGAGAGACCCAGTACTTC.

In regard to this clone: A read error may account for a junction end that differs from germline. The sample carries other DNA sequences with the same CDR3. The chain has TRBV25-1 and TRBJ1-3, with unresolved D. Looked up from germline, CDR1 is MGHDK and CDR2 is SYGVNS. The CDR3 is made up of 14 amino acids. This chain's CDR3 is CASSEVGLSGIVYF. In DNA, the CDR3 is TGTGCGAGCAGTGAAGTTGGGTTGTCGGGAATAGTGTATTTT.

This clone was observed a few times. The chain uses TRBV19 and TRBJ2-6, with 9 nucleotides matching TRBD1. Germline V CDR1 and CDR2: LNHDA, SQIVND (reference sequence). This CDR3 has 17 residues. The ends lost 4 bases at V and 1 base at J; junction bases unmatched: 5. CDR3 loop: CASSKQGAGSGANVLTF. For the CDR3, the DNA is TGTGCCAGTAGTAAACAGGGGGCAGGTTCTGGGGCCAACGTCCTGACTTTC.

The V call is TRBV27, the J call TRBJ2-7; weak D call: TRBD1 (5 bases). From germline, CDR1 is MNHEY and CDR2 SMNVEV (reference sequence). The V end was cut by 4 bases, the J end by 10 bases, with 20 bases between. CDR3 length: 14 amino acids. The DNA for the CDR3 is TGTGCCAGCAGTTCAGGGCAGGATTTGGTTCGACAGTACTTC. This translates into CASSSGQDLVRQYF.

This clone was seen more than once but under ten times. The V gene is TRBV28, the J gene TRBJ2-5; tentatively, D is TRBD1 (5 bases). Germline V lookup: CDR1 MDHEN, CDR2 SYDVKM. The CDR3 runs to 15 residues. V was pared by 1 base and J by 2 bases, with 11 bases between. CDR3 in DNA: TGTGCCAGCAGTTTATTGCGCTCAGGGCAAGAGACCCAGTACTTC. Translation: CASSLLRSGQETQYF.

This clone has only a few counts. The CDR3: CAIRSGTSNNEQFF. The CDR3 DNA sequence: TGTGCCATCAGATCCGGGACTAGCAACAATGAGCAGTTCTTC. V usage is TRBV10-3 and J usage is TRBJ2-1; 9 bases fit TRBD2. The CDR3 runs to 14 residues. Trimming removed 6 bases from V and 5 bases from J; junction bases left unmatched: 5. Germline loops: CDR1 ENHRY, CDR2 SYGVKD.

In its sample, this clone was seen a few times. The genes are TRBV7-3 and TRBJ1-4; TRBD1 might be the D (5 bases). This CDR3 is 18 amino acids long. Germline lookup yields CDR1 SGHTA and CDR2 FQGTGA. The V and J ends lost 2 bases and 8 bases respectively, with 24 bases between them. CDR3 coding DNA: TGTGCCAGCAGCTTAGTCGCCACAACCCTAACAGGCGGCGAAAAACTGTTTTTT. It yields the protein CASSLVATTLTGGEKLFF.

This clone appeared many times. The chain combines TRBV7-9 with TRBJ2-1; 15 bases are shared with TRBD2. V was clipped by 6 bases and J by 4 bases; unmatched bases: 4. The CDR3 sequence is 16 residues long. The germline V gene has CDR1 SEHNR and CDR2 FQNEAQ (reference sequence). The CDR3 here is CASRQGLAGGYNEQFF. The CDR3, as DNA: TGTGCCAGCAGACAAGGACTAGCGGGAGGGTACAATGAGCAGTTCTTC.

This clone was observed a few times. The chain is built from TRBV5-1 and TRBJ2-3; 11 bases fit TRBD2. Trimming took 3 bases from V and 0 from J; bases not matched to a gene: 3. This CDR3 comprises 16 residues. CDR1 and CDR2 (germline): SGHRS, YFSETQ. The DNA for the CDR3 is TGCGCCAGCAGCTCTAGCGGGAGGACGAGCACAGATACGCAGTATTTT. Translated: CASSSSGRTSTDTQYF.